This T cell receptor beta chain comes out of a study of cytomegalovirus exposure and HLA in healthy donors. The PCR was carried out with 60 Vbeta primers and 13 Jbeta primers. Generated by immunoSEQ multiplex PCR, the TCRdb table keeps only in-frame clones and is missing some. The data hold some 160,000 clones, with over 80% observed a single time. The CDR3 covers 15 residues. Germline V lookup: CDR1 SGHRS, CDR2 YFSETQ. Trimming removed 4 bases from V and 7 bases from J, with 20 bases in between. This chain links TRBV5-1 with TRBJ1-2; maybe TRBD1 (6 bases). The sample consisted of PBMCs. This receptor was identified in a woman under 30 in good health and CMV-seronegative. The CDR3 coding sequence is TGCGCCAGCAGCCACTTCATTACAGGGACGGGTGGCTACACCTTC. Protein sequence: CASSHFITGTGGYTF.